This TCR beta chain was recovered during a study of post-analysis software for immune sequencing data. Across the study: The disease courses spanned relapsing-remitting, secondary progressive and progressive-relapsing forms of multiple sclerosis.

Included in the TCR beta cDNA libraries were unique molecular identifiers. Between roughly 0.9 and 11 million T cells gave rise to roughly 0.5 million cDNA molecules. TCRdb re-called the PCR reads through MiXCR, storing one row per CDR3 protein. This sample has 250,000 to 300,000 distinct CDR3 sequences, with about 40% found just once. The germline gives CDR1 DFQATT, CDR2 SNEGSKA (reference sequence). V lost 3 bases to trimming and J lost 4 bases; unmatched junction nucleotides: 13. The CDR3 has 18 residues. This clonotype was counted many times. As yet, its antigen is unknown. Points from the study as a whole: Compared with controls, patients showed significantly lower normalized Chao1 diversity. Included in a set of a few TRBV segments more frequent in patients than controls were TRBV5-6, TRBV5-1 and TRBV20-1. Co-batched samples clustered tightly together by F measure.

Material: blood. V usage is TRBV20-1 and J usage is TRBJ2-3; 13 positions match TRBD2. This TCR derives from a girl aged 10-17 years with multiple sclerosis. The CDR3 protein is CSARGTSGRAKASDTQYF. Written as DNA, the CDR3 is TGCAGTGCTAGGGGTACTAGCGGGAGGGCCAAAGCGTCAGATACGCAGTATTTT.